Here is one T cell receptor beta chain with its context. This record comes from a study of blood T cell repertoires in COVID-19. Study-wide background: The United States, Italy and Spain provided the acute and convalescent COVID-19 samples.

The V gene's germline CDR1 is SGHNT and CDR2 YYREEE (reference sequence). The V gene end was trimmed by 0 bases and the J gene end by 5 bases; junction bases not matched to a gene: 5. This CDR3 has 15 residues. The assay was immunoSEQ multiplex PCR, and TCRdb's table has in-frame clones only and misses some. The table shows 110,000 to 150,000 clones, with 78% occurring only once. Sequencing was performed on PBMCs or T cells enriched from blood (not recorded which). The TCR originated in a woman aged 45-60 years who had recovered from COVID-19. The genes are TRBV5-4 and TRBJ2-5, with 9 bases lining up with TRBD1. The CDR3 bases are TGTGCCAGCAGCTTGGGGGGGACAGGGAGGGAGACCCAGTACTTC. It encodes CASSLGGTGRETQYF.